This T cell receptor (beta chain) was profiled in a study of T cell responses to AZD1222 COVID-19 vaccine. Study results and caveats: Spike-wide vaccine-associated CD4 TCRs dominated at 160-218 and 743-854. The sample set comprised mostly white British donors with more females, and clonal diversity was possibly underestimated.

The method was immunoSEQ multiplex PCR; TCRdb's version includes in-frame clones alone and lacks a portion of them. The sample lists around 150,000 clones, approximately 85% occurring once. With respect to this clone: Its antigen remains unidentified.

Source: peripheral blood, taken 28 days after the second dose of the MenACWY control vaccine. The TCR sequence derives from an adult who received the MenACWY meningococcal vaccine as a control.

In DNA, the CDR3 is TGTGCCAGCAGCTTAGATCGGGCAGGGCATGAGCAGTTCTTC. The encoded protein is CASSLDRAGHEQFF. The chain links TRBV11-3 to TRBJ2-1, with a weak D call TRBD1 (5 bases). V was trimmed by 0 bases and J by 8 bases, leaving 11 bases between them. CDR1 is SGHNT, CDR2 YENEEA, per germline. This CDR3 is 14 amino acids long.